Listed below are T cell receptor beta chains from one sample, sequenced in a study of blood T cell repertoires in COVID-19. Measured with immunoSEQ multiplex PCR; TCRdb has only the in-frame clones, and not every one. The table records about 230,000 clones, 85% to 90% of them present only once. The material sequenced was PBMCs or T cells enriched from blood (not recorded which). The receptors were gathered from a man between 18 and 29 years old who had recovered from COVID-19. Each CDR3 is given with its conserved first and last residue. D genes are given only for firm matches. Where a row states a size, it is once, few, many or the class of an expanded clone; other rows omit it.

TRBJ2-1,TRBD2,-,TRBV7-9,CASSLAAGGSNEQFF,TGTGCCAGCAGCTTAGCGGCGGGAGGGTCCAATGAGCAGTTCTTC
TRBJ1-1,TRBD1,-,TRBV10-3,CAISTGDGTEAFF,TGTGCCATCAGTACAGGGGATGGGACTGAAGCTTTCTTT
TRBJ2-1,-,-,TRBV5-1,CASSLETGRRFGEQFF,TGCGCCAGCAGCTTGGAGACAGGTCGTCGGTTTGGTGAGCAGTTCTTC
TRBJ2-7,-,-,TRBV3-1/TRBV3-2,CASSQEQGHFSYEQYF,TGTGCCAGCAGCCAAGAACAGGGCCACTTCTCCTACGAGCAGTACTTC
TRBJ2-4,TRBD2,few,TRBV7-2,CASSYQRGKNIQYF,TGTGCCAGCAGCTACCAGCGGGGAAAAAACATTCAGTACTTC
TRBJ2-6,-,-,TRBV27,CASSLGGAYPGANVLTF,TGTGCCAGCAGTTTAGGAGGGGCCTACCCTGGGGCCAACGTCCTGACTTTC
TRBJ1-2,-,-,TRBV30,CAWSVSSNYGYTF,TGTGCCTGGAGTGTTTCCAGTAACTATGGCTACACCTTC
TRBJ1-2,-,-,TRBV5-1,CASRPTGSYGYTF,TGCGCCAGCAGACCTACAGGGTCCTATGGCTACACCTTC
TRBJ2-3,TRBD1,-,TRBV27,CASSLNRGTDTQYF,TGTGCCAGCAGTTTGAACAGGGGAACAGATACGCAGTATTTT
TRBJ1-1,-,-,TRBV2,CASRTTGNTEAFF,TGTGCCAGCAGGACGACAGGGAACACTGAAGCTTTCTTT
TRBJ1-5,-,-,TRBV6-5,CASSRRFNQPQHF,TGTGCCAGCAGTCGCAGGTTCAATCAGCCCCAGCATTTT
TRBJ2-3,TRBD1,once,TRBV4-1,CASSQPGDRRWPDTQYF,TGCGCCAGCAGCCAACCGGGGGACAGGAGGTGGCCAGATACGCAGTATTTT